This TCR beta chain was sequenced for a study of technical replicates of blood from a few donors. Libraries were prepared by immunoSEQ multiplex PCR; TCRdb keeps only in-frame clonotypes and omits some of them. The table shows tens of thousands of clones, with 90% occurring only once. The sequencing sample was made of PBMCs. The sequence was obtained from a human donor in good health. Some clones in this sample may be carry-over from other donors' samples.

The DNA of the CDR3 is TGTGCCAGCAGCGACAGTATAACTGGGGCCAACGTCCTGACTTTC. This translates into CASSDSITGANVLTF. V gene TRBV7-2 combines with J gene TRBJ2-6; possible D gene TRBD1, 5 bases. This CDR3 has 15 residues. Deletions cut 5 bases from V and 2 bases from J, with 10 bases between. Looked up from germline, CDR1 is SGHTA and CDR2 is FQGNSA.